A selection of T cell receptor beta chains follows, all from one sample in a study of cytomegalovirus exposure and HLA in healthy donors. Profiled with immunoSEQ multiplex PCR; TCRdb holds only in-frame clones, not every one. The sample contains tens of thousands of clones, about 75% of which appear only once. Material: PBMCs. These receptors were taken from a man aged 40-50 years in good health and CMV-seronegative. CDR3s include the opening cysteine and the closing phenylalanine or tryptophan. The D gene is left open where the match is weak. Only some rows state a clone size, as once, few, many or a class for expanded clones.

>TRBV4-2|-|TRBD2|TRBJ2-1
CASSQDGTSGRASYNEQFF
TGTGCCAGCAGCCAAGATGGGACTAGCGGGAGGGCTTCCTACAATGAGCAGTTCTTC
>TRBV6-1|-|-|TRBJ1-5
CASRAGVRNQPQHF
TGTGCCAGCAGGGCGGGGGTTCGGAATCAGCCCCAGCATTTT
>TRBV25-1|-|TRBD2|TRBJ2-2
CASSEGLAGNTGELFF
TGTGCCAGCAGTGAAGGGCTAGCGGGGAACACCGGGGAGCTGTTTTTT
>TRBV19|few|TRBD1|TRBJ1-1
CASSSTGRTEAFF
TGTGCCAGTAGTTCGACAGGGCGGACTGAAGCTTTCTTT
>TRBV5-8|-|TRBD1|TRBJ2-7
CASSYVSGQGPYEQYF
TGCGCCAGCAGCTATGTCTCAGGACAGGGACCTTACGAGCAGTACTTC
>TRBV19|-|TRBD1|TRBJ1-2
CASSPDRDGGYTF
TGTGCCAGTAGCCCCGACAGGGACGGTGGCTACACCTTC
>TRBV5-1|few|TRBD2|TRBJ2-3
CASSPGTSPTDTQYF
TGCGCCAGCAGTCCCGGGACTAGCCCCACAGATACGCAGTATTTT
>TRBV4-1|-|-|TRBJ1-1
CASSHPWGDTEAFF
TGCGCCAGCAGCCACCCTTGGGGGGACACTGAAGCTTTCTTT
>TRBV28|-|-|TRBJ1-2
CASSVTILIYGYTF
TGTGCCAGCAGCGTAACTATTCTAATCTATGGCTACACCTTC
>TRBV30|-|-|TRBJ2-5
CAWSNERRGQETQYF
TGTGCCTGGAGTAACGAGCGGCGCGGGCAAGAGACCCAGTACTTC
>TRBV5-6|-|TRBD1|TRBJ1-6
CASSFEGANSPLHF
TGTGCCAGCAGCTTCGAGGGGGCTAATTCACCCCTCCACTTT
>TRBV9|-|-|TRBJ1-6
CASSDGGSPLHF
TGTGCCAGCAGCGATGGCGGTTCACCCCTCCACTTT
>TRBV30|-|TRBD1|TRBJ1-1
CAWSVTGGETEAFF
TGTGCCTGGAGTGTTACAGGGGGGGAAACTGAAGCTTTCTTT
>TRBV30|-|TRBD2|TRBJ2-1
CAFVAGAYNEQFF
TGTGCCTTCGTAGCGGGGGCTTACAATGAGCAGTTCTTC